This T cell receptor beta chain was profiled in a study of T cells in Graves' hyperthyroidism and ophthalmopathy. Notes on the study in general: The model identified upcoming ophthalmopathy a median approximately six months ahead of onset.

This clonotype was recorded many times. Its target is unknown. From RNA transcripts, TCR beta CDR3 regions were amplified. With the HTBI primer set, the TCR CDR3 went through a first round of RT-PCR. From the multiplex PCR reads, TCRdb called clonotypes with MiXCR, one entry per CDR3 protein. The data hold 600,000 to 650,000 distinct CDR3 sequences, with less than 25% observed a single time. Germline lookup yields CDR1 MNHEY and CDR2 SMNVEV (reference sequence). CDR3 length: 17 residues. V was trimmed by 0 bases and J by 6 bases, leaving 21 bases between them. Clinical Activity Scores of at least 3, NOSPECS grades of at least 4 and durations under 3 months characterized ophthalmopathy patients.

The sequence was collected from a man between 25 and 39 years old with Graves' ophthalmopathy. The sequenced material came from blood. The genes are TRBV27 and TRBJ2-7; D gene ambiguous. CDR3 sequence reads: CASSLSALSLLGREQYF. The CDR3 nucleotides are TGTGCCAGCAGTTTATCGGCCCTCTCCCTCCTCGGACGCGAGCAGTACTTC.